Listed below are T cell receptor beta chains from one sample, sequenced in a study of cytomegalovirus exposure and HLA in healthy donors. Data came from immunoSEQ multiplex PCR; TCRdb stores just in-frame clones and leaves some out. The sample has under 200,000 clones; roughly 80% are singletons. The sequencing input was PBMCs. These TCRs come from a woman aged 40 to 49 in good health and CMV-seropositive. The CDR3 runs from the conserved cysteine through the conserved F or W. A D gene is named only where the DNA matches it firmly. Some rows have no size entry. The others give once, few or many, or a class for an expanded clone.

d_call clone_size j_call v_call cdr3_nt cdr3_aa
NA NA TRBJ2-7 TRBV7-3 TGTGCCAGCAGCTTAGCGGAGTCCTACGAGCAGTACTTC CASSLAESYEQYF
TRBD1 few TRBJ1-5 TRBV6-1 TGTGCCAGCAGTGAAGTGACAGGGGGTGGTCAGCCCCAGCATTTT CASSEVTGGGQPQHF
TRBD2 NA TRBJ2-3 TRBV27 TGTGCCAGCGGGAGGACCGGGACTAGCGGACTCTTCGTCACAGATACGCAGTATTTT CASGRTGTSGLFVTDTQYF
TRBD1 NA TRBJ1-1 TRBV28 TGTGCCAGCAGTTCGCAGGGACAGGAAGCTTTCTTT CASSSQGQEAFF
TRBD2 NA TRBJ2-3 TRBV11-2 TGTGCCAGCAGCCTGGGACTAGCTTGGGATACGCAGTATTTT CASSLGLAWDTQYF
NA NA TRBJ1-2 TRBV9 TGTGCCAGCAGCCAGGCGGCAGGGGGCTACACCTTC CASSQAAGGYTF
TRBD2 NA TRBJ2-3 TRBV5-1 TGCGCCAGCAGCTTGAGCGGGAGACGGCAGGGTGATACGCAGTATTTT CASSLSGRRQGDTQYF
NA NA TRBJ2-6 TRBV5-1 TGCGCCAGCAGCTTGGGACTGCTCTCTGGGGCCAACGTCCTGACTTTC CASSLGLLSGANVLTF
NA NA TRBJ2-1 TRBV11-3 TGTGCCAGCAGTTCTCAGTCCTCCTACAATGAGCAGTTCTTC CASSSQSSYNEQFF
NA NA TRBJ2-3 TRBV19 TGTGCTACCCGCAGGGGAGGCACAGATACGCAGTATTTT CATRRGGTDTQYF
NA NA TRBJ2-7 TRBV25-1 TGTGCCAGCAGTGAATTCGACTACCCCACCGGCGAGCAGTACTTC CASSEFDYPTGEQYF
NA NA TRBJ1-2 TRBV5-1 TGCGCCAGCAGCTTGACAGCTAACTATGGCTACACCTTC CASSLTANYGYTF
TRBD1 NA TRBJ2-7 TRBV29-1 TGCAGCGTTGAAGTACAGGGGGATGAGCAGTACTTC CSVEVQGDEQYF
NA NA TRBJ2-7 TRBV28 TGTGCCAGCAACAGGGACATACCGTACGAGCAGTACTTC CASNRDIPYEQYF
NA NA TRBJ2-5 TRBV6-1 TGTGCCAGCAGTTCAGGGTGGCAAGAGACCCAGTACTTC CASSSGWQETQYF
NA few TRBJ2-3 TRBV2 TGTGCCAGCAGTGTAAGCAGGGTCACAGATACGCAGTATTTT CASSVSRVTDTQYF
NA NA TRBJ1-1 TRBV6-1 TGTGCCAGCAGTGCGGGGGTCTTTATCCCTGAAGCTTTCTTT CASSAGVFIPEAFF
TRBD1 NA TRBJ1-5 TRBV5-1 TGCGCCAGCAGCTGGGGTAGACAGGGACCCGAGCCCCAGCATTTT CASSWGRQGPEPQHF
NA NA TRBJ2-1 TRBV10-3 TGTGCCATCAGTGCGAGCCTCAATGAGCAGTTCTTC CAISASLNEQFF
NA NA TRBJ1-4 TRBV12-5 TGTGCTAGTGGTTTCCGCTCTTACGGAGCAACTAATGAAAAACTGTTTTTT CASGFRSYGATNEKLFF
NA few TRBJ2-3 TRBV6-6 TGTGCCAGCAGCATTGAGGGCAGGGGGGGCACAGATACGCAGTATTTT CASSIEGRGGTDTQYF